The 5 T cell receptor beta chains given below trace back to one sample, sequenced in a study of blood T cell repertoires in COVID-19. The repertoire was sequenced with immunoSEQ multiplex PCR; TCRdb's copy has only in-frame clones and lacks some. This sample has about 150,000 clones, with about 90% found just once. Sequencing used peripheral blood. The receptors originated from a man aged 60 to 69 with acute or convalescent COVID-19.

The chain combines TRBV5-1 with TRBJ1-4, with 10 nucleotides matching TRBD1. Germline CDR1 and CDR2: SGHRS and YFSETQ. This CDR3 is 14 amino acids long. The J segment lost 7 bases and the V segment lost 2 bases, leaving 2 bases of the junction unmatched. In DNA, the CDR3 is TGCGCCAGCAGCTTAGGGACAGGGGCTGAAAAACTGTTTTTT. It is translated as CASSLGTGAEKLFF.

J is TRBJ2-5 and V is TRBV12-5; TRBD2 agrees at 7 bases. CDR3 length equals 13 residues. Per the germline V gene, CDR1 is LGHNT and CDR2 is FRNRAP. The J segment lost 2 bases and the V segment lost 5 bases, leaving 2 bases of the junction unmatched. The CDR3 loop reads CASGPSGQETQYF. The CDR3 DNA is TGTGCTAGTGGTCCTAGCGGTCAAGAGACCCAGTACTTC.

The CDR3 spells CASSHGPGGRDEQYF. The CDR3 DNA reads as TGCGCCAGCAGCCATGGCCCAGGGGGCAGGGACGAGCAGTACTTC. The rearrangement uses TRBV4-3 and TRBJ2-7; 8 positions agree with TRBD1. V was clipped by 3 bases and J by 5 bases; unmatched bases: 9. Germline V CDR1 and CDR2: LGHNA, YSLEER. This CDR3 region has 15 residues.

In its sample, this clone was seen a few times. The rearrangement links TRBV7-9 to TRBJ1-6, with TRBD1 matching 9 bases. The CDR3 spans 14 residues. Trimming at V came to 5 bases and at J to 9 bases, leaving 5 bases not matched to a gene. Germline V gives CDR1 SEHNR, CDR2 FQNEAQ (reference sequence). The CDR3 DNA reads TGTGCCAGCAGCGCACAGGGGGCGGGTTCACCCCTCCACTTT. The encoded protein is CASSAQGAGSPLHF.

As DNA, the CDR3 is TGTGCCAGCCGGGACAGGGGCGAGCAGTACTTC. Amino acid sequence: CASRDRGEQYF. The V call is TRBV7-9, the J call TRBJ2-7; 10 positions match TRBD1. The trim removed 8 bases at V and 6 bases at J, leaving 1 base unmatched. This CDR3 is 11 amino acids long. Germline CDR1 and CDR2: SEHNR and FQNEAQ (reference sequence).